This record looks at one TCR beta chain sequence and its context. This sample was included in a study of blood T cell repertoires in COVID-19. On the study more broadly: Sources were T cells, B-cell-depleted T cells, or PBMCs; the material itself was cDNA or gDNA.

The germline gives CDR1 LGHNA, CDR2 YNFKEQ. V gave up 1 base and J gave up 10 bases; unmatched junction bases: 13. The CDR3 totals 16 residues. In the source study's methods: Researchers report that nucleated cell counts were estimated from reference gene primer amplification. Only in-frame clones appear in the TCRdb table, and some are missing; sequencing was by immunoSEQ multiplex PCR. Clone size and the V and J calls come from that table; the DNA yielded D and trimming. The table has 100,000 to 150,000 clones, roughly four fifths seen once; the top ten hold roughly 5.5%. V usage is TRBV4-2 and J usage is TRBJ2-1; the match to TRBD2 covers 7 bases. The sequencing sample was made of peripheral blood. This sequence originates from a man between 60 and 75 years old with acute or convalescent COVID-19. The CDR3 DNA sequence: TGTGCCAGCAGCCAAGTTTCCAGCGGGGATGTCCCGGAGCAGTTCTTC. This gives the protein CASSQVSSGDVPEQFF.